The source of this T cell receptor (beta chain) is a study of regulatory T cells in long-lasting Graves disease. The authors built TCR beta libraries using iRepertoire HTBI primers and Arm-PCR of CDR3 regions. TCRdb re-called the multiplex PCR reads through MiXCR, storing one row per CDR3 protein. The sample holds about 400,000 distinct CDR3 sequences, about a fifth seen once. This CDR3 region has 15 residues. The J segment lost 2 bases and the V segment lost 3 bases, leaving 6 bases of the junction unmatched. Time point indicated: persistent/refractory GD, antithyroid drugs over 5 years with positive TRAb. Extracted PBMC RNA gave rise to the TCR library. This clonotype has more than one count but fewer than ten.

The sequence came from a female donor with Graves disease. The chain couples TRBV12-3 or TRBV12-4 to TRBJ2-7; 8 nucleotides agree with TRBD1. Material: peripheral blood mononuclear cells (PBMCs), obtained when the disease was refractory, from a patient treated with antithyroid drugs. The CDR3 coding sequence is TGTGCCAGCAGTTTCGACAGGGGTCTTACCTACGAGCAGTACTTC. Amino acid sequence: CASSFDRGLTYEQYF.